Listed here is a single T cell receptor (beta chain). This sample was included in a study of blood T cell repertoires in COVID-19. The wider study: COVID-19 samples, acute and convalescent, were from the United States, Italy and Spain. The analysed material was cDNA or gDNA that came from T cells, B-cell-depleted T cells, or PBMCs.

This CDR3 comprises 15 residues. The V end lost 8 bases, the J end lost 4 bases, and 15 bases lay between the germline ends. Germline CDR1 reads SGHVS; CDR2 reads FQNEAQ. In the study's own analysis: Amplified reference gene primers provided the basis for estimating nucleated cell counts. Using immunoSEQ multiplex PCR, the repertoire was profiled, and TCRdb retains in-frame clones only, with some absent. The V and J calls and clone size are taken from that table; D and trimming were inferred from the DNA. The repertoire holds over 100,000 clones, with 70% to 90% as singletons. The sample was peripheral blood. The source is a man aged 35 to 55 with acute or convalescent COVID-19. V is TRBV7-8 and J is TRBJ1-6; D gene ambiguous. CDR3 in amino acids: CASLPNAVYNSPLHF. The CDR3 DNA is TGTGCCAGCCTCCCCAACGCAGTTTATAATTCACCCCTCCACTTT.